What follows are 30 T cell receptor beta chains derived from one specimen sequenced in a study of T cells in Graves' hyperthyroidism and ophthalmopathy. RNA transcripts provided the source from which TCR beta CDR3 regions were amplified. The HTBI primer set drove a first-round RT-PCR of the TCR CDR3. TCRdb recomputed calls from the multiplex PCR reads with MiXCR, one row per CDR3 protein. The sample yields a few hundred thousand distinct CDR3 sequences, about 15% seen once. The material sequenced was blood. These receptors all stem from a woman aged 18-29 years with Graves' hyperthyroidism that later progressed to Graves' ophthalmopathy.

This clonotype was found many times. The chain links TRBV28 to TRBJ1-1; 11 bases map to TRBD1. The CDR3 runs to 15 residues. The J segment lost 4 bases and the V segment lost 6 bases, leaving 7 bases of the junction unmatched. CDR1 is MDHEN, CDR2 SYDVKM, per germline. CDR3 nucleotide sequence: TGTGCCAGCAGCAGGACAGGGGGCGCGTTCACTGAAGCTTTCTTT. This codes for CASSRTGGAFTEAFF.

This clonotype was counted only a few times. The chain uses TRBV24-1 and TRBJ2-5; 10 nucleotides align to TRBD1. Trimming at V came to 4 bases and at J to 4 bases, leaving 5 bases not matched to a gene. CDR1 is KGHDR and CDR2 is SFDVKD in the germline V gene. This CDR3 has 15 amino acids. CDR3 sequence: CATSDPWTGGETQYF. CDR3 in DNA: TGTGCCACCAGTGACCCTTGGACAGGGGGAGAGACCCAGTACTTC.

Ten or more counts support this clonotype. This chain connects TRBV10-3 to TRBJ1-1; D is possibly TRBD1 (6 bases). CDR1 ENHRY and CDR2 SYGVKD come from the germline V gene. V shed 5 bases and J shed 0 bases, with 19 bases lying between them. The CDR3 contains 17 residues. CDR3 sequence reads: CAISYTGRPGMNTEAFF. CDR3 nucleotides: TGTGCCATCAGTTATACAGGGAGGCCGGGCATGAACACTGAAGCTTTCTTT.

Note on this clonotype: Possible read error: a much larger clone is one base away. The V and J genes are TRBV7-2 and TRBJ1-4; D gene ambiguous. Looked up from germline, CDR1 is SGHTA and CDR2 is FQGNSA. V was pared by 5 bases and J by 5 bases, with 12 bases between. The CDR3 covers 14 residues. CDR3 sequence: CASSGGRVNEKLFF. DNA for the CDR3: TGTGCCAGCAGCGGAGGGAGGGTAAATGAAAAACTGTTTTTT.

This clonotype was picked up many times. This rearrangement joins TRBV28 to TRBJ2-1; D unclear. Trimming stripped 7 bases from V and 0 bases from J, with 10 bases between. This CDR3 is built from 14 residues. Germline CDR1 is MDHEN and CDR2 is SYDVKM. The CDR3 DNA reads as TGTGCCAGCACCCGAATGAGCTCCTACAATGAGCAGTTCTTC. Translation gives CASTRMSSYNEQFF.

This clonotype was seen a few times. V usage is TRBV7-2 and J usage is TRBJ1-2; 10 bases map to TRBD1. Germline assignment: CDR1 SGHTA and CDR2 FQGNSA. Trimming took 4 bases from V and 10 from J; bases not matched to a gene: 6. The CDR3 has 13 amino acids. This chain's CDR3 is CASSSRDRGVYTF. Here the CDR3 DNA reads TGTGCCAGCAGCTCCCGGGACAGGGGTGTCTACACCTTC.

The chain employs TRBV7-9 and TRBJ2-7; D remains ambiguous. V lost 3 bases to trimming and J lost 1 base, with 13 bases between them. Germline V lookup: CDR1 SEHNR, CDR2 FQNEAQ (reference sequence). The CDR3 is made up of 15 amino acids. The CDR3 loop reads CASSFFQRQSYEQYF. DNA for the CDR3: TGTGCCAGCAGCTTTTTCCAGCGCCAGTCCTACGAGCAGTACTTC.

This clonotype was picked up many times. The V and J genes are TRBV30 and TRBJ1-1, with D hard to call. With 0 bases removed from V and 4 bases from J, the gap between germline ends came to 6 bases. CDR3 size: 12 residues. Per the germline V gene, CDR1 is GTSNPN and CDR2 is SVGIG (reference sequence). The CDR3 reads CAWSVLGTEAFF. As DNA, the CDR3 is TGTGCCTGGAGTGTTCTGGGCACTGAAGCTTTCTTT.

The chain recombines TRBV29-1 with TRBJ1-3; TRBD1 matches at 10 bases. The germline CDR1 and CDR2 sequences are SQVTM and ANQGSEA. The J segment lost 3 bases and the V segment lost 7 bases, leaving 6 bases of the junction unmatched. CDR3 size: 14 residues. The CDR3 sequence is CSALTGGFGNTIYF. Written as DNA, the CDR3 is TGCAGCGCTTTGACAGGGGGCTTTGGAAACACCATATATTTT.

This clonotype was found a few times. This rearrangement joins TRBV19 to TRBJ2-7; D not certain. CDR3 length: 14 amino acids. With 2 bases removed from V and 3 bases from J, the gap between germline ends came to 11 bases. Germline values: CDR1 LNHDA, CDR2 SQIVND (reference sequence). The CDR3 is CASSIRVHGYEQYF. The CDR3 region has the DNA TGTGCCAGTAGTATAAGAGTCCACGGCTACGAGCAGTACTTC.

At least ten counts were recorded for this clonotype. This chain links TRBV20-1 with TRBJ1-2, with a possible D match to TRBD1 (6 bases). The length of the CDR3 is 13 residues. Looked up from germline, CDR1 is DFQATT and CDR2 is SNEGSKA (reference sequence). V was shortened by 6 bases and J by 2 bases, with 13 bases between the two germline ends. CDR3 sequence (DNA): TGCAGTGCAGACCGCGGGACAAACTATGGCTACACCTTC. Translating it yields CSADRGTNYGYTF.

This clonotype has ten or more counts. V usage is TRBV11-2 and J usage is TRBJ1-5; 8 positions agree with TRBD1. CDR1 is SGHAT, CDR2 FQNNGV, per germline. This CDR3 is built from 15 residues. Trimming cost V 5 bases and J 3 bases; bases outside gene matches: 6. In DNA, the CDR3 is TGTGCCAGCAGCCCGACAGGGGCCTTCAATCAGCCCCAGCATTTT. Amino acid sequence: CASSPTGAFNQPQHF.

There are many counts of this clonotype. The chain has TRBV29-1 and TRBJ2-5; 7 bases fit TRBD1. The germline V gene has CDR1 SQVTM and CDR2 ANQGSEA. This CDR3 contains 15 residues. J gave up 4 bases and V 7 bases, and 15 bases lay outside the gene matches. The CDR3 sequence is CSGQPSTGLRETQYF. DNA for the CDR3: TGCAGCGGGCAACCATCGACAGGGCTGAGAGAGACCCAGTACTTC.

This clonotype has at least ten counts. The chain is built from TRBV7-9 and TRBJ2-3; D may be TRBD2 (6 bases). Germline CDR1 is SEHNR and CDR2 is FQNEAQ (reference sequence). Between the trimmed V and J ends, which lost 3 bases and 2 bases, there was a span of 12 bases. The CDR3 consists of 15 residues. As DNA, the CDR3 is TGTGCCAGCAGCTTGCTAGCGAGCATCACAGATACGCAGTATTTT. This translates into CASSLLASITDTQYF.

This clonotype was seen more than once but under ten times. The chain links TRBV19 to TRBJ1-2, with a weak D call TRBD1 (5 bases). Germline V gene data show CDR1 as LNHDA and CDR2 as SQIVND (reference sequence). The CDR3 has 14 amino acids. V lost 3 bases, J lost 4 bases, and 12 bases lay in between. CDR3 in DNA: TGTGCCAGTAGTATGGACATGCCTCCCTATGGCTACACCTTC. Amino acids: CASSMDMPPYGYTF.

This clonotype was detected ten times or more. The V and J genes are TRBV18 and TRBJ1-1, with D uncertain. CDR3 length: 15 residues. V was cut by 5 bases and J by 0 bases, with 13 bases left in between. Germline-derived CDR1 and CDR2 are KGHSH and LQKENI. Written as DNA, the CDR3 is TGTGCCAGCTCATCCTACGGCTTCATGAACACTGAAGCTTTCTTT. It is translated as CASSSYGFMNTEAFF.

This clonotype was observed at least ten times. The V and J genes are TRBV3-1 and TRBJ1-1; the D gene is possibly TRBD1 (5 bases). This CDR3 region has 13 residues. V lost 0 bases to trimming and J lost 4 bases, with 6 bases between them. Germline assignment: CDR1 LGHDT and CDR2 YNNKEL (reference sequence). CDR3 residues: CASSQEGRTEAFF. The CDR3 DNA sequence: TGTGCCAGCAGCCAAGAGGGGCGCACTGAAGCTTTCTTT.

This clonotype has a handful of counts. The genes are TRBV4-3 and TRBJ2-7; D may match TRBD1 or TRBD2 (6 bases each). The length of the CDR3 is 15 residues. Trimming took off 8 bases at V and 2 bases at J, with 19 bases between the two ends. Germline V lookup: CDR1 LGHNA, CDR2 YSLEER. The CDR3 protein is CASGGPGQPTYEQYF. Here the CDR3 DNA reads TGCGCCAGCGGAGGGCCGGGACAACCAACCTACGAGCAGTACTTC.

The rearrangement joins TRBV6-2 or TRBV6-3 to TRBJ2-7; 7 bases fit TRBD1. The CDR3 sequence is 14 residues long. V was clipped by 4 bases and J by 7 bases; unmatched bases: 10. Germline CDR1 MNHEY, CDR2 SVGEGT. The CDR3 DNA follows: TGTGCCAGCAGTTCGCGACAGGGCGCGAGGGAGCAGTACTTC. This translates into CASSSRQGAREQYF.

This clonotype showed up many times. This chain links TRBV6-2 or TRBV6-3 with TRBJ1-5; D call uncertain. The CDR3 sequence is 12 residues long. The ends were cut back, 0 bases at V and 6 bases at J, with 3 bases in the middle. The V gene's germline CDR1 is MNHEY and CDR2 SVGEGT. CDR3 region: CASSYSSQPQHF. The CDR3 DNA follows: TGTGCCAGCAGTTACTCAAGTCAGCCCCAGCATTTT.

On this clonotype itself: Given a much more abundant clone one base away, this may be a read error. This rearrangement joins TRBV11-2 to TRBJ2-1, with D maybe TRBD2 (5 bases). CDR1 and CDR2 from the germline V gene are SGHAT and FQNNGV. The CDR3 totals 14 residues. CDR3 coding DNA: TGTGCCAGCAGCTTAAAGAGGGAGTACAGTGAGCAGTTCTTC. It encodes CASSLKREYSEQFF.

V and J are TRBV4-1 and TRBJ2-3, with 9 bases that match TRBD2. The CDR3 has 19 amino acids. The V gene's germline CDR1 is MGHRA and CDR2 YSYEKL. V was pared by 3 bases and J by 1 base, with 14 bases of the junction left unmatched. CDR3 region: CASSQNIFSGSGGTDTQYF. DNA of the CDR3: TGCGCCAGCAGCCAGAATATCTTTAGCGGGAGTGGTGGCACAGATACGCAGTATTTT.

This clonotype was found many times. V and J are TRBV28 and TRBJ2-5, with D possibly being TRBD1 or TRBD2 (5 bases each). This CDR3 has 14 amino acids. Trimming shortened V by 6 bases and J by 4 bases, and 15 bases separated the two germline ends. CDR1 and CDR2 from the germline V gene are MDHEN and SYDVKM. The CDR3 DNA reads as TGTGCCAGCAGGAAGACAGCCGAGGGAGAGACCCAGTACTTC. Its translation: CASRKTAEGETQYF.

This rearrangement joins TRBV6-2 or TRBV6-3 to TRBJ2-1; TRBD1 aligns across 9 bases. Germline V gives CDR1 MNHEY, CDR2 SVGEGT. Losses at the gene ends were 0 bases for V and 3 bases for J; bases not matched to a gene: 3. The CDR3 is 16 residues long. CDR3 loop: CASSYSGQGDYNEQFF. For the CDR3, the DNA is TGTGCCAGCAGTTACTCGGGACAGGGTGACTACAATGAGCAGTTCTTC.

This clonotype was recorded many times. The rearrangement links TRBV28 to TRBJ2-1, with TRBD2 identical over 11 bases. Germline assignment: CDR1 MDHEN and CDR2 SYDVKM. The V gene end was trimmed by 3 bases and the J gene end by 4 bases; junction bases not matched to a gene: 5. CDR3 length equals 16 residues. In DNA form, the CDR3 reads TGTGCCAGCAGTTTCCTTAGCGGGAGGGGGTACAATGAGCAGTTCTTC. Protein: CASSFLSGRGYNEQFF.

This clonotype has ten or more counts. The chain carries TRBV29-1 and TRBJ2-3; 7 bases agree with TRBD2. The CDR3 is 14 amino acids. Trimming took 4 bases from V and 1 from J; bases not matched to a gene: 5. Germline assignment: CDR1 SQVTM and CDR2 ANQGSEA. CDR3 sequence reads: CSVAGGRGTDTQYF. The DNA of the CDR3 is TGCAGCGTTGCTGGCGGGAGAGGCACAGATACGCAGTATTTT.

The chain joins TRBV28 to TRBJ2-7; TRBD1 might be the D (6 bases). The CDR3 covers 14 residues. V lost 6 bases and J lost 2, with 14 bases in between. Germline CDR1 reads MDHEN; CDR2 reads SYDVKM. The CDR3 here is CASRSQGKAYEQYF. The DNA for the CDR3 is TGTGCCAGCAGGTCACAGGGTAAGGCCTACGAGCAGTACTTC.

This clonotype appeared many times. The CDR3 DNA is TGCAGTGCTAGACCCTCGGGACAGCTGGATTCACCCCTCCACTTT. This gives the protein CSARPSGQLDSPLHF. The rearrangement uses TRBV20-1 and TRBJ1-6; 7 nucleotides agree with TRBD1. The CDR3 totals 15 residues. Germline V gene lookup returns CDR1 DFQATT and CDR2 SNEGSKA (reference sequence). Trimming took 2 bases from V and 8 from J; bases not matched to a gene: 9.

This clonotype has at least ten counts. This chain links TRBV7-8 with TRBJ2-1, with 12 bases fitting TRBD2. V lost 5 bases to trimming and J lost 3 bases; unmatched junction nucleotides: 5. Germline V lookup: CDR1 SGHVS, CDR2 FQNEAQ. This CDR3 region has 16 residues. Written as DNA, the CDR3 is TGTGCCAGCAGCACGGGACTAGCGGGCCGCTACAATGAGCAGTTCTTC. This encodes CASSTGLAGRYNEQFF.

This clonotype was recorded many times. The chain combines TRBV10-3 with TRBJ2-3, with 9 positions matching TRBD2. The CDR3 length is 18 residues. The trim removed 4 bases at V and 2 bases at J, leaving 13 bases unmatched. Looked up from germline, CDR1 is ENHRY and CDR2 is SYGVKD. CDR3 protein: CAISGARAASGNTDTQYF. The CDR3 DNA follows: TGTGCCATCAGTGGTGCAAGAGCGGCTAGCGGGAACACAGATACGCAGTATTTT.